The 11 T cell receptor beta chains reported below all come from one sample, sequenced in a study of shared clonotypes between healthy human individuals. Sequencing was performed with immunoSEQ multiplex PCR; in TCRdb, only in-frame clones are kept and a portion is missing. Among roughly 2.2 million clones listed, approximately 93% were seen once. The sample comprised naive CD4+ T cells from PBMCs. Subset denoted: CD45RA+ positively selected. These TCRs come from a man younger than 35 in good health. Some clones in this sample may be carry-over from other donors' samples.

The V gene is TRBV18, the J gene TRBJ2-7, with 10 positions matching TRBD1. Germline values: CDR1 KGHSH, CDR2 LQKENI. J was trimmed by 6 bases and V by 3 bases; bases with no gene match: 8. This CDR3 region has 15 residues. The CDR3 DNA reads as TGTGCCAGCTCACCGGACAGGGGGGTTACTGGCGAGCAGTACTTC. Its protein product is CASSPDRGVTGEQYF. The full variable domain, rest sourced from reference TRBV18 and TRBJ2-7, is NAGVMQNPRHLVRRRGQEARLRCSPMKGHSHVYWYRQLPEEGLKFMVYLQKENIIDESGMPKERFSAEFPKEGPSILRIQQVVRGDSAAYFCASSPDRGVTGEQYFGPGTRLTVT.

The V gene is TRBV5-1, the J gene TRBJ2-3, with TRBD1 matching over 8 bases. Germline-derived CDR1 and CDR2 are SGHRS and YFSETQ. Trimming removed 4 bases from V and 4 bases from J; junction bases left unmatched: 2. CDR3 size: 13 residues. CDR3 residues: CASSQQGADTQYF. CDR3 nucleotide sequence: TGCGCCAGCAGCCAACAGGGGGCAGATACGCAGTATTTT.

This rearrangement joins TRBV6-1 to TRBJ2-1; 10 bases map to TRBD2. Trimming at V came to 4 bases and at J to 9 bases, leaving 12 bases not matched to a gene. Germline V gives CDR1 MNHNS, CDR2 SASEGT. CDR3 size: 16 residues. Written as DNA, the CDR3 is TGTGCCAGCAGTGGCCGAGCGGGAGGGCCGACAGGTGAGCAGTTCTTC. Translating gives CASSGRAGGPTGEQFF.

As for this clone: The sample carries other DNA sequences with the same CDR3. The rearrangement uses TRBV7-3 and TRBJ2-1, with a weak D call TRBD1 (6 bases). The CDR3 length is 13 residues. Germline-derived CDR1 and CDR2 are SGHTA and FQGTGA. V lost 4 bases, J lost 4 bases, and 8 bases lay in between. The CDR3, as DNA: TGTGCCAGCAGCTCAGGGGCGTACAATGAGCAGTTCTTC. Its protein product is CASSSGAYNEQFF.

The gene calls are TRBV19 and TRBJ1-5; no clear D gene. The CDR3 covers 12 residues. Trimming shortened V by 3 bases and J by 10 bases, and 10 bases separated the two germline ends. CDR1 is LNHDA, CDR2 SQIVND, per germline (reference sequence). CDR3 DNA: TGTGCCAGTAGTATCGGGGTTTTCCCCCAGCATTTT. This translates into CASSIGVFPQHF.

The V and J genes are TRBV28 and TRBJ1-4; no clear D. The CDR3 totals 13 residues. Germline loops: CDR1 MDHEN, CDR2 SYDVKM. V was clipped by 6 bases and J by 7 bases, with 12 bases between them. As DNA, the CDR3 is TGTGCCAGCAGGCGGTTTGTTAGTGAAAAACTGTTTTTT. This translates into CASRRFVSEKLFF.

The J gene is TRBJ2-1, the V gene TRBV6-6; D gene ambiguous. The CDR3 runs to 15 residues. The V end lost 0 bases, the J end lost 1 base, and 7 bases lay between the germline ends. Per germline, CDR1 MNHNY and CDR2 SVGAGI (reference sequence). The DNA for the CDR3 is TGTGCCAGCAGTTACTCAAGCGCTTCCTACAATGAGCAGTTCTTC. It translates to CASSYSSASYNEQFF.

The rearrangement links TRBV30 to TRBJ2-7, with D perhaps TRBD2 (6 bases). V was shortened by 6 bases and J by 7 bases, with 16 bases between the two germline ends. Per the germline V gene, CDR1 is GTSNPN and CDR2 is SVGIG (reference sequence). This CDR3 has 12 residues. CDR3 sequence reads: CACRGDSREQYF. The CDR3 DNA is TGTGCCTGCCGCGGGGATAGTAGGGAGCAGTACTTC. The full variable domain, in which reference TRBV30 and TRBJ2-7 provide the parts outside the CDR3, is SQTIHQWPATLVQPVGSPLSLECTVEGTSNPNLYWYRQAAGRGLQLLFYSVGIGQISSEVPQNLSASRPQDRQFILSSKKLLLSDSGFYLCACRGDSREQYFGPGTRLTVT.

J is TRBJ2-5 and V is TRBV5-6; D might be TRBD1 (6 bases). This CDR3 region has 13 residues. The V end was cut by 4 bases, the J end by 3 bases, with 10 bases between. Germline V gives CDR1 SGHDT, CDR2 YYEEEE. The CDR3 loop reads CASSRWTEETQYF. The CDR3 coding sequence is TGTGCCAGCAGCCGTTGGACAGAAGAGACCCAGTACTTC.

As concerns this clone: Other DNA sequences in the same sample also yield this CDR3. The chain has TRBV6-1 and TRBJ1-2; D unresolved. The CDR3 runs to 12 residues. CDR1 MNHNS and CDR2 SASEGT come from the germline V gene. With 3 bases removed from V and 2 bases from J, the gap between germline ends came to 4 bases. CDR3 sequence reads: CASSDSNYGYTF. CDR3 bases: TGTGCCAGCAGTGACAGCAACTATGGCTACACCTTC.

The chain links TRBV27 to TRBJ2-7; D perhaps matches TRBD2 (6 bases). Trimming left V 5 bases short and J 2 bases short, with 19 bases between. The CDR3 is made up of 16 amino acids. Germline loops: CDR1 MNHEY, CDR2 SMNVEV (reference sequence). DNA for the CDR3: TGTGCCAGCAGTCTACCAACCGGGACTGGTACCTACGAGCAGTACTTC. It yields the protein CASSLPTGTGTYEQYF.